The 28 T cell receptor beta chains listed next were all sequenced from one sample in a study of blood T cell repertoires in COVID-19 (TCRdb year 2020). Receptor libraries were prepared by the immunoSEQ multiplex PCR assay. Drawn from immuneACCESS, this table holds only the in-frame rearrangements with V and J called that TCRdb kept. Clones are partly lost; checked studies trace under half to an unresolved V gene and leave the rest unexplained. The sample table lists 70,000 to 90,000 clones, roughly 85% of them with a count of one. The ten largest clonotypes hold 3.8% of the sample. Sequenced material: peripheral blood. The receptors were sampled from a man between 60 and 75 years old with acute or convalescent COVID-19.

This clone has only one observation. The V gene is TRBV5-4, the J gene TRBJ2-7, with 9 bases lining up with TRBD1. V trimming: 4 bases; J trimming: 5 bases; junction bases outside the gene matches: 10. The germline CDR1 and CDR2 sequences are SGHNT and YYREEE (reference sequence). This CDR3 spans 15 amino acids. The DNA of the CDR3 is TGTGCCAGCAGCATTTTACAGGGGGCGGCAAACGAGCAGTACTTC. As protein: CASSILQGAANEQYF. Using reference TRBV5-4 and TRBJ2-7 for the parts outside the CDR3, the full variable domain is ETGVTQSPTHLIKTRGQQVTLRCSSQSGHNTVSWYQQALGQGPQFIFQYYREEENGRGNFPPRFSGLQFPNYSSELNVNALELDDSALYLCASSILQGAANEQYFGPGTRLTVT.

V and J are TRBV7-6 and TRBJ2-1, with TRBD2 matching 9 bases. Germline-derived CDR1 and CDR2 are SGHVS and FNYEAQ. After removal of 1 base from V and 4 bases from J, the junction contained 8 bases not matched to a gene. The length of the CDR3 is 17 residues. Written as DNA, the CDR3 is TGTGCCAGCAGCTTAGGTACAGCGGGAGGATTATACAATGAGCAGTTCTTC. Translated: CASSLGTAGGLYNEQFF.

The J gene is TRBJ2-5, the V gene TRBV7-9; perhaps TRBD2 as D (7 bases). V lost 7 bases and J lost 2, with 14 bases in between. CDR1 SEHNR and CDR2 FQNEAQ come from the germline V gene (reference sequence). This CDR3 contains 14 residues. Here the CDR3 DNA reads TGTGCCAGCATACAGGGAGGGGCTCAAGAGACCCAGTACTTC. Amino acids: CASIQGGAQETQYF.

This clone was observed a few times. The CDR3 region is CASSFLSIIRGYEQYF. CDR3 nucleotides: TGTGCCAGCAGCTTCCTATCGATCATTAGGGGCTACGAGCAGTACTTC. The chain couples TRBV7-2 to TRBJ2-7, with a tentative D call TRBD1 (5 bases). CDR1 is SGHTA and CDR2 is FQGNSA in the germline V gene. With 3 bases removed from V and 3 bases from J, the gap between germline ends came to 18 bases. CDR3 length equals 16 residues.

This chain uses TRBV5-5 with TRBJ2-2, with D maybe TRBD1 (7 bases). Per germline, CDR1 SGHKS and CDR2 YYEKEE (reference sequence). This CDR3 has 15 residues. The V end lost 0 bases, the J end lost 5 bases, and 11 bases lay between the germline ends. CDR3 amino acids: CASSLVQGGTGELFF. In DNA form, the CDR3 reads TGTGCCAGCAGCTTGGTCCAGGGGGGAACCGGGGAGCTGTTTTTT.

J is TRBJ2-7 and V is TRBV5-1, with 8 bases fitting TRBD1. Germline-derived CDR1 and CDR2 are SGHRS and YFSETQ. Trimming took 0 bases from V and 7 from J; bases not matched to a gene: 15. There are 17 residues in the CDR3. Here the CDR3 DNA reads TGCGCCAGCAGCTTGGGGGGACAGGCCAAAACCTGGGAAGAGCAGTACTTC. Translating it yields CASSLGGQAKTWEEQYF.

In this sample, this clone turned up once. V gene TRBV5-1 combines with J gene TRBJ2-1, with D perhaps TRBD1 (5 bases). Germline V CDR1 and CDR2: SGHRS, YFSETQ. V was clipped by 0 bases and J by 10 bases, with 11 bases between them. The CDR3 runs to 13 residues. CDR3 protein: CASSLGTSNEQFF. Written as DNA, the CDR3 is TGCGCCAGCAGCTTGGGGACAAGTAACGAGCAGTTCTTC.

Only one count was recorded for this clone. The chain has TRBV9 and TRBJ2-5; 7 bases line up with TRBD2. Germline trimming cut 4 bases from V and 1 base from J; bases unmatched to any gene: 7. Germline CDR1 and CDR2: SGDLS and YYNGEE. The CDR3 totals 15 residues. CDR3 nucleotides: TGTGCCAGCAGCACCCGGGACTATCGCCAAGAGACCCAGTACTTC. Protein sequence: CASSTRDYRQETQYF. Based on the CDR3 plus reference TRBV9 and TRBJ2-5, the full variable domain is DSGVTQTPKHLITATGQRVTLRCSPRSGDLSVYWYQQSLDQGLQFLIQYYNGEERAKGNILERFSAQQFPDLHSELNLSSLELGDSALYFCASSTRDYRQETQYFGPGTRLLVL.

This chain joins TRBV19 and TRBJ2-2; TRBD2 is a possible D gene (7 bases). Germline V gene data show CDR1 as LNHDA and CDR2 as SQIVND (reference sequence). Trimming took 6 bases from V and 0 from J, leaving 17 bases between them. The CDR3 totals 17 residues. The CDR3 reads CASRGSGTPANTGELFF. In DNA, the CDR3 is TGTGCCAGTAGAGGGAGCGGGACACCAGCGAACACCGGGGAGCTGTTTTTT.

The J gene is TRBJ1-3, the V gene TRBV6-6; D is uncertain. Trimming took off 0 bases at V and 0 bases at J, with 3 bases between the two ends. This CDR3 spans 14 amino acids. Germline CDR1 is MNHNY and CDR2 is SVGAGI (reference sequence). The CDR3 here is CASSYSSSGNTIYF. In DNA form, the CDR3 reads TGTGCCAGCAGTTACTCTAGCTCTGGAAACACCATATATTTT.

The chain uses TRBV5-1 and TRBJ1-5; D is possibly TRBD1 (6 bases). This CDR3 region has 15 residues. Germline lookup yields CDR1 SGHRS and CDR2 YFSETQ. V was clipped by 5 bases and J by 0 bases, with 12 bases between them. Here the CDR3 reads CASRRDNYSNQPQHF. The CDR3 nucleotides read TGCGCCAGCAGACGGGACAACTATAGCAATCAGCCCCAGCATTTT.

The chain combines TRBV6-1 with TRBJ1-2; D gene unclear. The CDR3 sequence is 15 residues long. V lost 0 bases, J lost 1 base, and 9 bases lay in between. The germline CDR1 and CDR2 sequences are MNHNS and SASEGT. This chain's CDR3 is CASSEAELFNYGYTF. DNA for the CDR3: TGTGCCAGCAGTGAAGCGGAGCTGTTTAACTATGGCTACACCTTC.

The V call is TRBV7-8, the J call TRBJ2-1; D is unresolved. This CDR3 region has 15 residues. Trimming took 1 base from V and 12 from J, leaving 19 bases between them. The V gene's germline CDR1 is SGHVS and CDR2 FQNEAQ. The chain's CDR3 is CASSLERVVSRRQFF. The CDR3 nucleotides read TGTGCCAGCAGCTTAGAACGGGTAGTATCTCGGCGGCAGTTCTTC.

The chain is built from TRBV29-1 and TRBJ1-6; D is perhaps TRBD1 (5 bases). V lost 4 bases and J 5 bases, leaving 9 bases between the germline ends. The length of the CDR3 is 13 residues. Germline V gives CDR1 SQVTM, CDR2 ANQGSEA. Here the CDR3 reads CSVGEGNNSPLHF. The CDR3 nucleotides read TGCAGCGTTGGGGAGGGGAATAATTCACCCCTCCACTTT.

The rearrangement links TRBV27 to TRBJ1-6, with D maybe TRBD1 (6 bases). The CDR3 covers 16 residues. Germline assignment: CDR1 MNHEY and CDR2 SMNVEV (reference sequence). The germline V and J ends were trimmed by 4 bases and 1 base, with 11 bases remaining between them. CDR3 nucleotides: TGTGCCAGCAGTTCTGGGGACACGTCCTATAATTCACCCCTCCACTTT. Encoded protein: CASSSGDTSYNSPLHF.

The rearrangement joins TRBV27 to TRBJ1-2, with 10 bases fitting TRBD1. The CDR3 spans 14 residues. Germline CDR1 is MNHEY and CDR2 is SMNVEV (reference sequence). After removal of 5 bases from V and 8 bases from J, the junction contained 8 bases not matched to a gene. The CDR3 protein is CASSPGTGAKGYTF. The CDR3, as DNA: TGTGCCAGCAGTCCAGGGACAGGGGCGAAAGGCTACACCTTC.

This sequence joins TRBV7-2 and TRBJ2-7; 12 bases are a match to TRBD2. The junction had 3 bases not matched to a gene; V was cut back by 5 bases and J by 4 bases. The CDR3 sequence is 14 residues long. Germline V CDR1 and CDR2: SGHTA, FQGNSA. This chain's CDR3 is CASSKTSGSYEQYF. CDR3 sequence (DNA): TGTGCCAGCAGCAAGACTAGCGGGAGTTACGAGCAGTACTTC. The full variable domain, completed using reference TRBV7-2 and TRBJ2-7, is GAGVSQSPSNKVTEKGKDVELRCDPISGHTALYWYRQSLGQGLEFLIYFQGNSAPDKSGLPSDRFSAERTGGSVSTLTIQRTQQEDSAVYLCASSKTSGSYEQYFGPGTRLTVT.

V and J are TRBV3-1 (or the pseudogene TRBV3-2) and TRBJ2-5; 10 bases line up with TRBD2. There are 16 residues in the CDR3. Trimming at V came to 1 base and at J to 1 base, leaving 3 bases not matched to a gene. CDR1 is LGHDT, CDR2 YNNKEL, per germline (reference sequence). The CDR3 reads CASSQVSSGGQETQYF. As DNA, the CDR3 is TGTGCCAGCAGCCAAGTTTCTAGCGGGGGCCAAGAGACCCAGTACTTC.

The rearrangement uses TRBV4-2 and TRBJ2-7; 11 bases are shared with TRBD2. The CDR3 has 18 amino acids. J gave up 4 bases and V 0 bases, and 11 bases lay outside the gene matches. Germline-derived CDR1 and CDR2 are LGHNA and YNFKEQ. The CDR3 spells CASSQDLLAGGPSYEQYF. The CDR3 DNA is TGTGCCAGCAGCCAAGATCTTCTAGCGGGAGGACCCTCTTACGAGCAGTACTTC.

The chain is built from TRBV30 and TRBJ2-4, with 13 positions matching TRBD2. The V segment lost 5 bases and the J segment 6 bases; nucleotides outside the gene matches: 7. The CDR3 is 15 residues long. Germline V gives CDR1 GTSNPN, CDR2 SVGIG (reference sequence). CDR3 in DNA: TGTGCCTGGGGACTAGCGGGAGTAACGAGAAACATTCAGTACTTC. Protein product: CAWGLAGVTRNIQYF.

The chain links TRBV11-2 to TRBJ2-1, with 9 bases fitting TRBD1. The CDR3 runs to 15 residues. The V segment lost 1 base and the J segment 9 bases; nucleotides outside the gene matches: 7. CDR1 and CDR2 from the germline V gene are SGHAT and FQNNGV. In DNA form, the CDR3 reads TGTGCCAGCAGCTTAGCCGGACAGGGGATGTCTGAGCAGTTCTTC. Translated, it gives CASSLAGQGMSEQFF.

The V and J genes are TRBV6-2 or TRBV6-3 and TRBJ1-5; possible D gene TRBD1, 6 bases. The CDR3 runs to 14 residues. The germline V gene encodes CDR1 MNHEY and CDR2 SVGEGT. Trimming pared 2 bases from V and 7 bases from J, leaving 12 bases between. In nucleotides, the CDR3 is TGTGCCAGCAGTTACCCCATGAGGGGGCAGCCCCAGCATTTT. This codes for CASSYPMRGQPQHF.

This chain connects TRBV5-1 to TRBJ2-1, with TRBD2 matching over 11 bases. This CDR3 region has 17 residues. Germline V gene sequence: CDR1 SGHRS, CDR2 YFSETQ. V lost 1 base, J lost 6 bases, and 9 bases stayed unmatched. CDR3 in amino acids: CASSLKLAGGRGNEQFF. The CDR3 DNA reads as TGCGCCAGCAGCTTGAAGCTAGCGGGGGGCCGCGGCAATGAGCAGTTCTTC. Looking up the rest from reference TRBV5-1 and TRBJ2-1 gives the full variable domain: KAGVTQTPRYLIKTRGQQVTLSCSPISGHRSVSWYQQTPGQGLQFLFEYFSETQRNKGNFPGRFSGRQFSNSRSEMNVSTLELGDSALYLCASSLKLAGGRGNEQFFGPGTRLTVL.

This sequence joins TRBV2 and TRBJ2-1; D unresolved. CDR3 length equals 16 residues. V was trimmed by 2 bases and J by 8 bases, leaving 19 bases between them. Germline CDR1 SNHLY, CDR2 FYNNEI. In nucleotides, the CDR3 is TGTGCCAGCAGTGAAATCCCCCGTTTTAGCAAGGATGAGCAGTTCTTC. Protein: CASSEIPRFSKDEQFF.

J is TRBJ2-2 and V is TRBV2, with 12 bases fitting TRBD2. In germline, CDR1 is SNHLY, CDR2 FYNNEI. V shed 9 bases, J shed 0 bases, and the junction held 8 bases outside the gene matches. CDR3 size: 17 residues. CDR3 DNA: TGTGCCAGGGAGATGGGGACTAGCGGGTCGAACACCGGGGAGCTGTTTTTT. This translates into CAREMGTSGSNTGELFF.

This clone has a handful of counts. The chain carries TRBV4-3 and TRBJ2-5, with D hard to call. V dropped 0 bases and J dropped 4 bases, with 12 bases sitting between them. CDR1 LGHNA and CDR2 YSLEER come from the germline V gene. The CDR3 has 15 residues. CDR3 region: CASSQDRSLGETQYF. The CDR3 DNA reads as TGCGCCAGCAGCCAAGATAGGAGCCTAGGAGAGACCCAGTACTTC.

The count of this clone is one. The V and J genes are TRBV9 and TRBJ2-3, with D possibly matching TRBD1 (5 bases). The V end lost 5 bases, the J end lost 8 bases, and 21 bases lay between the germline ends. The CDR3 runs 15 residues. Looked up from germline, CDR1 is SGDLS and CDR2 is YYNGEE. CDR3 in DNA: TGTGCCAGCAGGAGTACCCAGGGTGCAGCCGCTACGCAGTATTTT. This gives the protein CASRSTQGAAATQYF.

This clone was observed a handful of times. This sequence joins TRBV18 and TRBJ1-3; D gene unclear. Per germline, CDR1 KGHSH and CDR2 LQKENI. Trimming pared 3 bases from V and 3 bases from J, leaving 15 bases between. There are 16 residues in the CDR3. CDR3 sequence reads: CASSPSVTIHGNTIYF. Written as DNA, the CDR3 is TGTGCCAGCTCACCCTCGGTAACTATACATGGAAACACCATATATTTT.